This T cell receptor beta chain was identified in a study of blood T cell repertoires in COVID-19. Study-level background: Specimens from acute and convalescent COVID-19 originated in the United States, Italy and Spain. T cells, B-cell-depleted T cells, or PBMCs provided the cDNA or gDNA that served as material.

How the authors handled the data: Quantification of nucleated cells was approximated via reference gene primer amplification. TCRdb's table, derived via immunoSEQ multiplex PCR, lists solely in-frame clones and lacks some. D and trimming come from the DNA, and the V and J calls and clone size come from that table. The sample lists tens of thousands of clones; about four fifths were seen once. V was pared by 6 bases and J by 0 bases, with 8 bases of the junction left unmatched. Per germline, CDR1 SGHRS and CDR2 YFSETQ. This CDR3 spans 16 amino acids. Sequencing was performed on peripheral blood. The chain uses TRBV5-1 and TRBJ2-1; TRBD2 agrees at 8 bases. The sequence was obtained from a human donor with acute or convalescent COVID-19. The donor label of this sample is uncertain. In DNA form, the CDR3 reads TGCGCCAGCACCTCGACTAGCGCGAGCTCCTACAATGAGCAGTTCTTC. This codes for CASTSTSASSYNEQFF.